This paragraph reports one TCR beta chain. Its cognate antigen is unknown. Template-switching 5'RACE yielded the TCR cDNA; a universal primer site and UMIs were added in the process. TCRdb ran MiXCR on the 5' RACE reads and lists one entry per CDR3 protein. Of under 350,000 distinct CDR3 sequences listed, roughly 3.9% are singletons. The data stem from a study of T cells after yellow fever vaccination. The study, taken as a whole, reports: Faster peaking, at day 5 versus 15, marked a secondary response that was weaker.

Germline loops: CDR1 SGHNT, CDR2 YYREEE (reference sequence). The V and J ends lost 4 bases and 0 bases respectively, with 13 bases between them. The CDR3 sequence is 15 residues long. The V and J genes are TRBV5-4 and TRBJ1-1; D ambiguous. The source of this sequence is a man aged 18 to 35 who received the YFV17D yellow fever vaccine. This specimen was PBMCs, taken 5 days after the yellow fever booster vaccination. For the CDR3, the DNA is TGTGCCAGCAGCCCGAAAGGAAGTATGAACACTGAAGCTTTCTTT. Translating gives CASSPKGSMNTEAFF.